In its sample, the clone carrying this TCR beta chain was seen many times. This sample is drawn from a study of identical twins. TCRdb analysed the 5' RACE reads with MiXCR anew, one entry per CDR3 protein. This sample has roughly 1.6 million distinct CDR3 sequences, with under 35% found just once. The TCR was taken from a newborn girl in good health. Sequenced: cord blood.

CDR3 DNA: TGTGCCAGCAGCTTTAGACTAGCGGGCAATGAGCAGTTCTTC. It yields the protein CASSFRLAGNEQFF. This chain uses TRBV7-9 with TRBJ2-1, with 10 bases fitting TRBD2. The CDR3 consists of 14 residues. Per the germline V gene, CDR1 is SEHNR and CDR2 is FQNEAQ (reference sequence). With V trimmed by 3 bases and J by 6 bases, 2 bases remained unmatched. Using reference TRBV7-9 and TRBJ2-1 for the parts outside the CDR3, the full variable domain is DTGVSQNPRHKITKRGQNVTFRCDPISEHNRLYWYRQTLGQGPEFLTYFQNEAQLEKSRLLSDRFSAERPKGSFSTLEIQRTEQGDSAMYLCASSFRLAGNEQFFGPGTRLTVL.